The T cell receptor (beta chain) under discussion was sequenced for a study of CD8 T cells in Susac syndrome. V was trimmed by 3 bases and J by 0 bases, leaving 6 bases between them. This CDR3 spans 14 amino acids. Random hexamers were used to reverse transcribe an amount of roughly 0.45 to 1 ug RNA. In TCRdb, the immunoSEQ multiplex PCR reads were re-called with MiXCR into one record per CDR3 protein. The profile shows a few hundred thousand distinct CDR3 sequences, 80% to 95% of them singletons. This chain joins TRBV12-3 or TRBV12-4 and TRBJ2-1; D gene uncertain. The TCR comes from a human donor with multiple sclerosis. The sequenced sample was CD8+ T cells from PBMCs. The CDR3 reads CASSFGSSYNEQFF. The CDR3 coding sequence is TGTGCCAGCAGTTTTGGTAGCTCCTACAATGAGCAGTTCTTC.